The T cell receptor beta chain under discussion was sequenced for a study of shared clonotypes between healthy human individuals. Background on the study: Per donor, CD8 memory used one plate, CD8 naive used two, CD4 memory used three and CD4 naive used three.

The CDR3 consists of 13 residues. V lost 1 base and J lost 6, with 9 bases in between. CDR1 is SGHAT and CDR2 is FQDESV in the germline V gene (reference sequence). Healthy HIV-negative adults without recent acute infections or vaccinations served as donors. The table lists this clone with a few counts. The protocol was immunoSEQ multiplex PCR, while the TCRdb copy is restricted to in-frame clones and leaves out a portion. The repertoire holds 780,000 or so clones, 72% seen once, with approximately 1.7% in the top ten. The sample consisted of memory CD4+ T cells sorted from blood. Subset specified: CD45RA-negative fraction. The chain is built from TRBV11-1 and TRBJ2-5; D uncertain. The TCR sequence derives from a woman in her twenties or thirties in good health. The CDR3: CASSLDGVQTQYF. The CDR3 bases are TGTGCCAGCAGCTTAGATGGGGTGCAGACCCAGTACTTC.